This T cell receptor beta chain came from a study of cytomegalovirus exposure and HLA in healthy donors. PCR primers comprised 60 Vbeta and 13 Jbeta primers. Assay used: immunoSEQ multiplex PCR; TCRdb lists only in-frame clones, some missing. The sample includes 90,000 to 140,000 clones, 75% to 85% of them seen just once. The CDR3 is 15 amino acids. Per germline, CDR1 MNHEY and CDR2 SVGAGI. V lost 5 bases and J lost 5; bases outside the gene matches: 6. Sequenced sample: PBMCs. The receptor's source is a man under 40 in good health and CMV-seronegative. The chain combines TRBV6-5 with TRBJ2-4; 10 bases agree with TRBD1. The CDR3 DNA follows: TGTGCCAGCAGTCGCACCGGGACAGGGGAAAACATTCAGTACTTC. Its protein product is CASSRTGTGENIQYF.